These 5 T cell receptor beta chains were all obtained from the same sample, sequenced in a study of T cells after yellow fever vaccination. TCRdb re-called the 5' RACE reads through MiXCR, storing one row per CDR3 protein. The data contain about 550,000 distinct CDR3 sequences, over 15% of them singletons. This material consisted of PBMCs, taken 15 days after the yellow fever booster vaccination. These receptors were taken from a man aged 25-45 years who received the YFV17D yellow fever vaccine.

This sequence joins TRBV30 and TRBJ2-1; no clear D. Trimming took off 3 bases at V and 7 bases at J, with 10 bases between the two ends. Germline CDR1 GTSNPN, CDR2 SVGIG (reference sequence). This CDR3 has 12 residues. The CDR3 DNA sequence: TGTGCCTGGAGGGAACACCAGAATGAGCAGTTCTTC. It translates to CAWREHQNEQFF.

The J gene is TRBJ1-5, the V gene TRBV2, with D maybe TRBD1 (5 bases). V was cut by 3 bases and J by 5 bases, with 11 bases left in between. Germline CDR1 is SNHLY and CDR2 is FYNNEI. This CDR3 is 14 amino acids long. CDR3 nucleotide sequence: TGTGCCAGCAGTGACAGGGTGTCGGATCAGCCCCAGCATTTT. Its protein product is CASSDRVSDQPQHF.

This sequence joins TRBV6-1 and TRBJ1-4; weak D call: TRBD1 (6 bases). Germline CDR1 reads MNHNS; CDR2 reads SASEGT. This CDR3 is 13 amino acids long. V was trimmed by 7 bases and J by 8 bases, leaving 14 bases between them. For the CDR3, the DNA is TGTGCCAGCAAAGCGGGGGCGAGGGAAAAACTGTTTTTT. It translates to CASKAGAREKLFF.

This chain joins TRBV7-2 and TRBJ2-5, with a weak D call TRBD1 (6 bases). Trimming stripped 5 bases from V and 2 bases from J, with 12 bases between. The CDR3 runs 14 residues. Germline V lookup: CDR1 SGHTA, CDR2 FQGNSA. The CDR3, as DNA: TGTGCCAGCAGCCAGAGGACAGCACAAGAGACCCAGTACTTC. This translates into CASSQRTAQETQYF.

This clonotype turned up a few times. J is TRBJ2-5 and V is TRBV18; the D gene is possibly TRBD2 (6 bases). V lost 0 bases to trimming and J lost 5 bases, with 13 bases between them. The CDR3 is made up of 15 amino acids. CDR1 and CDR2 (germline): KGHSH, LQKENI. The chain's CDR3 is CASSPPAGGQETQYF. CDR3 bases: TGTGCCAGCTCACCACCGGCAGGAGGGCAGGAGACCCAGTACTTC.